This T cell receptor beta chain was identified in a study of OX40 agonist ivuxolimab in advanced cancers. As for the study more broadly: Ivuxolimab was a fully human IgG2 agonistic monoclonal antibody targeting the costimulatory receptor OX40 (CD134). Intravenous ivuxolimab was administered to patients every 2 weeks at six dose levels: 0.01, 0.1, 0.3, 1.5, 3 and 10 mg/kg. Among the roughly 54 dose-escalation patients, around 19 had hepatocellular carcinoma, roughly 15 melanoma, 9 renal cell carcinoma and 9 head and neck cancer. In the dose-escalation cohort, 82.7% of patients were male, and the mean age was about 55 years, with a range of about 23 to 85. Prior anti-PD-1, anti-PD-L1 or anti-CTLA-4 therapy was permitted, and checkpoint inhibitors had been received by around 40% of dose-escalation patients. Three dose-escalation patients achieved partial responses, one with hepatocellular carcinoma and two with cutaneous melanoma. The purpose of peripheral TCRbeta sequencing was to test whether ivuxolimab changed TCR sequence diversity and led to clonal T-cell expansion. The monotherapy dose-escalation portion (N ≈ 57 patients) of the phase I ivuxolimab trial is reported in the paper. The study at large found these results: Low levels of normalized T-cell clonal expansion were also shown by some nonresponding patients. Antigen specificity was not determined for the clonally expanded peripheral T cells. After ivuxolimab, CD8+ T cells had more expanded clones than CD4+ T cells on average. In the 0.1-3.0 mg/kg groups, partial responders were among the patients with the lowest normalized peripheral clonal expansion, particularly in CD8+ T cells. At doses of 0.1 to 3.0 mg/kg, clonal expansion of both CD4+ and CD8+ T cells in blood was seen between baseline and week 6.

As regards this clone: The specificity of this receptor is unknown. Per-nucleotide qualities are absent, and no much larger clonotype sits a single base away.

The trial excluded patients who had a history of autoimmune disease or were on systemic immunosuppression. Peripheral blood for TCR sequencing was collected from all dose cohorts at baseline, on cycle 4 day 1, and on cycle 7 day 1. Samples came from an open-label, multicenter, first-in-human phase I dose-escalation trial of ivuxolimab. The trial enrolled adults with locally advanced or metastatic head and neck squamous cell, hepatocellular, melanoma or renal cell carcinoma. Before TCR sequencing, CD4+ T cells and CD8+ T cells were sorted from peripheral blood as separate populations. The CDR3 holds 13 amino acids from the cysteine to the phenylalanine. CDR3 DNA only is kept here, 39 bases in frame from base 1. V and J are truncated by 5 bases and 8 bases respectively, leaving an intervening sequence of 12 bases. The CDR1 and CDR2 encoded by the germline V gene are MGHRA and YSYEKL. To sequence the TCRbeta CDR3 region, genomic DNA was isolated from the sorted cells. TCRbeta CDR3 regions were sequenced using the immunoSEQ Assay. TCRdb retrieved this table from immuneACCESS and kept in-frame rearrangements only. Not all clones are present; in checked studies, unresolved V genes account for under half, and no reason is known for the remainder. Across this sample there are about 20,000 clones, with about 93% seen only once. About three fifths of the sample is held by the ten biggest clonotypes.

The rearrangement joined TRBV4-1 to TRBJ1-4; the D gene is perhaps TRBD1, from 5 matching bases. This specimen consisted of CD4+ or CD8+ T cells sorted from blood, obtained in a trial of the OX40 agonist ivuxolimab. The receptor's source is an adult with an advanced solid tumor such as melanoma, head and neck, liver or kidney cancer. The CDR3: CASSSGRGEKLFF. The nucleotide sequence reads as follows: TGCGCCAGCAGCTCGGGACGGGGAGAAAAACTGTTTTTT.